This TCR beta chain was obtained from a study of T-cell memory formation after mild COVID-19. Study-level background: Largely, TCR clusters stayed within a single donor. Study results and caveats: CD4+ contracting clones lay mainly in CM and EM, CD8+ ones in EMRA. Clones contracting over day 15 to 85 were CD4/CD8 balanced, with later expanders leaning CD4+.

A remark on this clonotype: Its antigen is unidentified.

Constant-segment primers served in 5'RACE that generated TCR alpha and TCR beta cDNA libraries bearing sample barcodes and UMIs. TCRdb passed the 5' RACE reads through MiXCR, listing each CDR3 protein once. The table shows hundreds of thousands of distinct CDR3 sequences, with approximately 20% occurring only once. This CDR3 has 14 residues. Per germline, CDR1 MNHEY and CDR2 SMNVEV (reference sequence). J was trimmed by 6 bases and V by 3 bases; bases with no gene match: 7. This receptor was identified in an adult woman who had mild COVID-19 (a few samples of this study predate the infection). Cell type and time point are not known. Sequencing was performed on PBMCs or a T cell subset sorted from them (not recorded which). The chain combines TRBV27 with TRBJ1-2; 7 positions match TRBD1. Here the CDR3 DNA reads TGTGCCAGCAGTTTCGTAGGGGGCGCGGATGGCTACACCTTC. It translates to CASSFVGGADGYTF.